Shown below are 8 T cell receptor beta chains from a single sample sequenced in a study of response to subunit inactivated influenza vaccine. TCRdb reprocessed the RT-PCR reads with MiXCR, giving one entry per CDR3 protein. The data show just over 300,000 distinct CDR3 sequences, with around 20% seen just once and approximately 10% held by the top ten. Sequencing used PBMCs from blood, obtained about 19 months after vaccination. Source of these receptors: a man in his fifties or sixties who received an inactivated influenza vaccine.

Regarding this clonotype: This may stem from a read error, because a much larger clone lies one nucleotide away. The gene calls are TRBV2 and TRBJ1-4, with D uncertain. V lost 7 bases and J 7 bases, leaving 16 bases between the germline ends. The length of the CDR3 is 14 residues. CDR1 SNHLY and CDR2 FYNNEI come from the germline V gene. The CDR3 protein is CASKVGSFVEKLFF. CDR3 DNA: TGTGCCAGCAAGGTGGGCAGCTTCGTTGAAAAACTGTTTTTT.

This chain links TRBV12-3 or TRBV12-4 with TRBJ1-1; 11 bases align to TRBD1. CDR3 length: 16 amino acids. The V segment lost 3 bases and the J segment 4 bases; nucleotides outside the gene matches: 7. As DNA, the CDR3 is TGTGCCAGCAGTTTTGAAGGGACAGGGGGTGGCACTGAAGCTTTCTTT. Encoded protein: CASSFEGTGGGTEAFF.

This sequence joins TRBV20-1 and TRBJ1-2; 9 bases are shared with TRBD1. Looked up from germline, CDR1 is DFQATT and CDR2 is SNEGSKA (reference sequence). V trimming: 6 bases; J trimming: 6 bases; junction bases outside the gene matches: 11. This CDR3 is 14 amino acids long. Here the CDR3 DNA reads TGCAGTGCCCCCGGGACAGGGTGGGACAATGGCTACACCTTC. Amino acids: CSAPGTGWDNGYTF.

This chain joins TRBV9 and TRBJ1-2; the D gene is possibly TRBD1 (6 bases). The CDR3 sequence is 15 residues long. V lost 2 bases and J 0 bases, leaving 11 bases between the germline ends. Per germline, CDR1 SGDLS and CDR2 YYNGEE. The DNA of the CDR3 is TGTGCCAGCAGCGTCCGGGACACTTCTAACTATGGCTACACCTTC. It codes for CASSVRDTSNYGYTF.

This clonotype was recorded at least ten times. The chain has TRBV6-2 or TRBV6-3 and TRBJ2-7, with TRBD1 identical over 10 bases. V trimming: 9 bases; J trimming: 2 bases; junction bases outside the gene matches: 7. The CDR3 is 14 amino acids. The germline CDR1 and CDR2 sequences are MNHEY and SVGEGT. CDR3 coding DNA: TGTGCCAGTAAAACCGGGACAGGGGCCTACGAGCAGTACTTC. This encodes CASKTGTGAYEQYF.

This chain links TRBV29-1 with TRBJ2-5; 10 bases are shared with TRBD2. The trim removed 8 bases at V and 0 bases at J, leaving 0 bases unmatched. The CDR3 covers 12 residues. CDR1 and CDR2 from the germline V gene are SQVTM and ANQGSEA. Written as DNA, the CDR3 is TGCAGCACTAGCGGGAACCAAGAGACCCAGTACTTC. Residues: CSTSGNQETQYF. Looking up the rest from reference TRBV29-1 and TRBJ2-5 gives the full variable domain: SAVISQKPSRDICQRGTSLTIQCQVDSQVTMMFWYRQQPGQSLTLIATANQGSEATYESGFVIDKFPISRPNLTFSTLTVSNMSPEDSSIYLCSTSGNQETQYFGPGTRLLVL.

The chain employs TRBV5-1 and TRBJ1-1; 8 nucleotides line up with TRBD1. This CDR3 is 14 amino acids long. V trimming: 4 bases; J trimming: 3 bases; junction bases outside the gene matches: 5. Germline CDR1 reads SGHRS; CDR2 reads YFSETQ. The CDR3 sequence: CASSIRGQDTEAFF. In DNA form, the CDR3 reads TGCGCCAGCAGCATCAGGGGGCAGGACACTGAAGCTTTCTTT.

This clonotype was recorded at least ten times. The chain has TRBV29-1 and TRBJ1-2; 10 bases match TRBD1. Trimming at V came to 6 bases and at J to 0 bases, leaving 1 base not matched to a gene. Germline V gene sequence: CDR1 SQVTM, CDR2 ANQGSEA. The CDR3 contains 13 residues. In nucleotides, the CDR3 is TGCAGCGTCGGACAGGGGGCTAACTATGGCTACACCTTC. Residues: CSVGQGANYGYTF.